One sample yielded the 19 T cell receptor beta chains listed below, sequenced in a study of shared clonotypes between healthy human individuals. Terminally differentiated effector memory CD45RA+ cells were left out of the naive CD8 fraction, which was CD45RO-negative and positively selected for CCR7. Using immunoSEQ multiplex PCR, the repertoire was profiled, and TCRdb retains in-frame clones only, with some absent. This table has about 750,000 clones, 90% to 95% appearing once. The material sequenced was naive CD8+ T cells sorted from blood. The receptor set was obtained from a man in his thirties or forties in good health.

This sequence joins TRBV28 and TRBJ1-2, with TRBD1 matching 9 bases. CDR3 size: 14 residues. Germline V gene sequence: CDR1 MDHEN, CDR2 SYDVKM. V gave up 3 bases and J gave up 6 bases; unmatched junction bases: 5. The CDR3, as DNA: TGTGCCAGCAGTTTCGGGGGACAGGGAAATGGCTACACCTTC. This encodes CASSFGGQGNGYTF.

CDR3 protein: CASSFAGRNNEQFF. In DNA form, the CDR3 reads TGCGCCAGCAGCTTCGCGGGACGCAACAATGAGCAGTTCTTC. This chain joins TRBV5-1 and TRBJ2-1; possible D gene TRBD2, 6 bases. Germline V gene lookup returns CDR1 SGHRS and CDR2 YFSETQ. The CDR3 covers 14 residues. The V gene lost 2 bases and the J gene lost 5 bases, with 11 bases spanning the gap.

The genes are TRBV10-3 and TRBJ1-5; D is possibly TRBD1 (5 bases). The CDR3 length is 15 residues. Germline V gene data show CDR1 as ENHRY and CDR2 as SYGVKD. Between the trimmed V and J ends, which lost 10 bases and 4 bases, there was a span of 20 bases. DNA of the CDR3: TGTGCCACCCTGCCCGAAGGGGATAGAAATCAGCCCCAGCATTTT. This encodes CATLPEGDRNQPQHF.

V and J are TRBV5-4 and TRBJ2-1; 7 nucleotides agree with TRBD2. In germline, CDR1 is SGHNT, CDR2 YYREEE (reference sequence). The CDR3 contains 13 residues. The V gene end was trimmed by 4 bases and the J gene end by 5 bases; junction bases not matched to a gene: 3. CDR3 in DNA: TGTGCCAGCAGCCCGAGCGGGGACAATGAGCAGTTCTTC. Protein sequence: CASSPSGDNEQFF.

In this sample, this clone turned up a few times. This chain uses TRBV28 with TRBJ1-5; D is ambiguous. Trimming shortened V by 2 bases and J by 3 bases, and 5 bases separated the two germline ends. This CDR3 has 13 amino acids. Germline V gene lookup returns CDR1 MDHEN and CDR2 SYDVKM. The CDR3 sequence is CASSLGTNQPQHF. The DNA of the CDR3 is TGTGCCAGCAGTTTAGGCACCAATCAGCCCCAGCATTTT. The whole variable domain, filled in from reference TRBV28 and TRBJ1-5, reads DVKVTQSSRYLVKRTGEKVFLECVQDMDHENMFWYRQDPGLGLRLIYFSYDVKMKEKGDIPEGYSVSREKKERFSLILESASTNQTSMYLCASSLGTNQPQHFGDGTRLSIL.

The rearrangement joins TRBV2 to TRBJ1-1, with D perhaps matching TRBD1 (6 bases). Germline V gene lookup returns CDR1 SNHLY and CDR2 FYNNEI. The CDR3 loop spans 15 amino acids. The germline V and J ends were trimmed by 5 bases and 0 bases, with 13 bases remaining between them. The CDR3: CASSQGHFMNTEAFF. CDR3 sequence (DNA): TGTGCCAGCAGTCAGGGACACTTCATGAACACTGAAGCTTTCTTT.

This clone has only one observation. The rearrangement uses TRBV6-1 and TRBJ2-1; 7 nucleotides align to TRBD2. This CDR3 is 14 amino acids long. V was clipped by 6 bases and J by 6 bases; unmatched bases: 8. In germline, CDR1 is MNHNS, CDR2 SASEGT. The CDR3 region is CASRRSGYGNEQFF. The CDR3, as DNA: TGTGCCAGCAGACGTAGCGGGTATGGCAATGAGCAGTTCTTC.

The chain links TRBV18 to TRBJ2-7; D unresolved. The ends were cut back, 8 bases at V and 3 bases at J, with 17 bases in the middle. There are 14 residues in the CDR3. CDR1 is KGHSH and CDR2 is LQKENI in the germline V gene. In nucleotides, the CDR3 is TGTGCCAGCCGCTCTACTACGAGAGGCTACGAGCAGTACTTC. The encoded protein is CASRSTTRGYEQYF.

This rearrangement joins TRBV15 to TRBJ2-5, with a weak D call TRBD1 (6 bases). V was trimmed by 0 bases and J by 0 bases, leaving 11 bases between them. This CDR3 is built from 16 residues. In germline, CDR1 is LNHNV, CDR2 YYDKDF (reference sequence). For the CDR3, the DNA is TGTGCCACCAGCAGAGAGAAGGGACAATACCAAGAGACCCAGTACTTC. It codes for CATSREKGQYQETQYF.

The V call is TRBV9, the J call TRBJ2-3, with D perhaps TRBD1 or TRBD2 (6 bases each). This CDR3 region has 17 residues. Per germline, CDR1 SGDLS and CDR2 YYNGEE. The V gene lost 4 bases and the J gene lost 0 bases, with 18 bases spanning the gap. The CDR3 spells CASSSSRGGRSTDTQYF. CDR3 bases: TGTGCCAGCAGCTCTTCGAGAGGGGGGAGGAGCACAGATACGCAGTATTTT.

This clone appeared a single time. The same CDR3 arises from other DNA sequences in this sample as well. The chain recombines TRBV30 with TRBJ2-7; TRBD1 agrees at 9 bases. J lost 2 bases, V lost 0 bases, and 2 bases had no gene match. There are 14 residues in the CDR3. Germline V gene data show CDR1 as GTSNPN and CDR2 as SVGIG (reference sequence). The CDR3 here is CAWSVGQGPYEQYF. CDR3 nucleotides: TGTGCCTGGAGTGTGGGACAGGGTCCCTACGAGCAGTACTTC.

The gene calls are TRBV7-9 and TRBJ2-2; D is unclear. The CDR3 totals 14 residues. The V and J ends lost 0 bases and 1 base respectively, with 3 bases between them. CDR1 SEHNR and CDR2 FQNEAQ come from the germline V gene (reference sequence). DNA for the CDR3: TGTGCCAGCAGCTTAGCGGGGAACACCGGGGAGCTGTTTTTT. As protein: CASSLAGNTGELFF.

This chain uses TRBV7-9 with TRBJ1-4; D not resolved. The CDR3 totals 13 residues. Germline assignment: CDR1 SEHNR and CDR2 FQNEAQ (reference sequence). The V end was cut by 1 base, the J end by 5 bases, with 5 bases between. CDR3 loop: CASSLGGNEKLFF. CDR3 DNA sequence: TGTGCCAGCAGCTTAGGAGGGAATGAAAAACTGTTTTTT.

The chain uses TRBV9 and TRBJ1-1; 9 bases fit TRBD1. Trimming at V came to 3 bases and at J to 1 base, leaving 7 bases not matched to a gene. CDR3 length equals 16 residues. Germline V gives CDR1 SGDLS, CDR2 YYNGEE. The CDR3 sequence: CASSAEGQGANTEAFF. DNA of the CDR3: TGTGCCAGCAGCGCCGAGGGACAGGGAGCGAACACTGAAGCTTTCTTT.

The chain links TRBV27 to TRBJ2-1; 9 bases fit TRBD2. The junction had 8 bases not matched to a gene; V was cut back by 2 bases and J by 3 bases. CDR1 MNHEY and CDR2 SMNVEV come from the germline V gene (reference sequence). This CDR3 comprises 17 residues. The CDR3 sequence is CASSLVTSGAVYNEQFF. The CDR3 region has the DNA TGTGCCAGCAGTTTAGTGACTAGCGGAGCGGTCTACAATGAGCAGTTCTTC.

This chain connects TRBV4-1 to TRBJ2-7; D is unresolved. The V and J ends lost 3 bases and 5 bases respectively, with 14 bases between them. Germline V lookup: CDR1 MGHRA, CDR2 YSYEKL. The length of the CDR3 is 14 residues. Here the CDR3 reads CASSHNLDGNEQYF. The CDR3, as DNA: TGCGCCAGCAGCCATAACTTAGATGGGAACGAGCAGTACTTC.

The chain uses TRBV11-2 and TRBJ2-7, with D tentatively TRBD1 (5 bases). V was cut by 1 base and J by 7 bases, with 14 bases left in between. CDR1 is SGHAT and CDR2 is FQNNGV in the germline V gene. The CDR3 consists of 14 residues. CDR3 DNA: TGTGCCAGCAGCTTAGTGTTAGGGGCGGATGAGCAGTACTTC. This encodes CASSLVLGADEQYF.

The chain links TRBV15 to TRBJ2-1, with 11 bases aligning to TRBD2. Germline assignment: CDR1 LNHNV and CDR2 YYDKDF (reference sequence). The V gene end was trimmed by 5 bases and the J gene end by 6 bases; junction bases not matched to a gene: 6. The CDR3 totals 15 residues. CDR3 amino acids: CATSETSGAANEQFF. The CDR3, as DNA: TGTGCCACCAGCGAGACTAGCGGGGCTGCCAATGAGCAGTTCTTC.

The chain has TRBV4-3 and TRBJ2-7; D might be TRBD2 (5 bases). Trimming took off 0 bases at V and 2 bases at J, with 11 bases between the two ends. CDR1 and CDR2 (germline): LGHNA, YSLEER. The length of the CDR3 is 15 residues. The CDR3 DNA is TGCGCCAGCAGCCAAGACGGGGAGCTACCCTACGAGCAGTACTTC. Encoded protein: CASSQDGELPYEQYF.